The present T cell receptor beta chain was sequenced within a study of technical replicates of blood from several donors. Assay: immunoSEQ multiplex PCR; the TCRdb copy retains only in-frame clones and omits some. The table has around 84,000 clones, almost 98% seen once. The CDR3 extends over 15 amino acids. Germline trimming cut 3 bases from V and 3 bases from J; bases unmatched to any gene: 8. Germline lookup yields CDR1 SGHRS and CDR2 YFSETQ. The count of this clone is one. The sequence derives from a human donor in good health. What was sequenced was T cells isolated from PBMCs. This chain connects TRBV5-1 to TRBJ2-7; 8 positions match TRBD2. The CDR3 region is CASSSGLAGNYEQYF. CDR3 sequence (DNA): TGCGCCAGCAGCTCAGGGTTAGCGGGAAACTACGAGCAGTACTTC.